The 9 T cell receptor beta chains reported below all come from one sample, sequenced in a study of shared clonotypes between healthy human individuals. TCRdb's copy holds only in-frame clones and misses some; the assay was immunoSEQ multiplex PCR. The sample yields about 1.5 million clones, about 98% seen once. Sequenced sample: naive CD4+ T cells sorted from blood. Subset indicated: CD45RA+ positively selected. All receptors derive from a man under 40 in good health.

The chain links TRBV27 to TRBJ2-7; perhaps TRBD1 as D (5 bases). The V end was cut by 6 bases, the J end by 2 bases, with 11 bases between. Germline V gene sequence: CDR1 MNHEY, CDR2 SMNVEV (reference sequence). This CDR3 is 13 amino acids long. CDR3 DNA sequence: TGTGCCAGCAGGCGGACACCCACCTACGAGCAGTACTTC. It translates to CASRRTPTYEQYF.

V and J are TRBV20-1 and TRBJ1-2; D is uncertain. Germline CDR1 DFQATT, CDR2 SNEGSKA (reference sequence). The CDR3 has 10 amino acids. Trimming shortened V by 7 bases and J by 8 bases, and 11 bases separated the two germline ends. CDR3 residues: CSGIASGYTF. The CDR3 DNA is TGCAGTGGGATAGCTTCGGGCTACACCTTC.

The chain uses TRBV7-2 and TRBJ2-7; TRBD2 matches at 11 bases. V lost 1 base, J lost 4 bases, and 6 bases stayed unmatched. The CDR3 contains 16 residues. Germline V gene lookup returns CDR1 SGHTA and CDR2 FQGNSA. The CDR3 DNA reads TGTGCCAGCAGCTTAGGCGGGACTAGCGGCTATTACGAGCAGTACTTC. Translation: CASSLGGTSGYYEQYF.

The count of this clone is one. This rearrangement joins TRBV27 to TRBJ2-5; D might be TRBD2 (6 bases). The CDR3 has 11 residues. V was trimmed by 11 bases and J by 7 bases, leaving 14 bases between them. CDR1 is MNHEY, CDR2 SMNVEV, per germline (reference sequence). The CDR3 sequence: CAAGGVGTQYF. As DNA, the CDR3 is TGTGCCGCAGGCGGGGTTGGGACCCAGTACTTC.

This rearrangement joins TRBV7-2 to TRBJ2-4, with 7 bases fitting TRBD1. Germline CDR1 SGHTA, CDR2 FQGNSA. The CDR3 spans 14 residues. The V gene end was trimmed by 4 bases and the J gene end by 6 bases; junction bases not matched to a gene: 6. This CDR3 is CASSSPGTVNIQYF. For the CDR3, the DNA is TGTGCCAGCAGCTCTCCCGGGACAGTAAACATTCAGTACTTC.

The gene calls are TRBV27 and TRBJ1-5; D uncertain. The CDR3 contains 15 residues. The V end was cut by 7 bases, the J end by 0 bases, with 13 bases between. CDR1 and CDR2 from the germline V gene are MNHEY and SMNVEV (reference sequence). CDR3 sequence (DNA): TGTGCCAGCACGTCCGGGGTAGGTAGCAATCAGCCCCAGCATTTT. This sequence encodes CASTSGVGSNQPQHF.

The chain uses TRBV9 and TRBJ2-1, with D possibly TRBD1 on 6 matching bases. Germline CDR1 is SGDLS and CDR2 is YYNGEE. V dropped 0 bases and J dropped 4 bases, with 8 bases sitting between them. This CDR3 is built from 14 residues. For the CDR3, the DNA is TGTGCCAGCAGCGTAGGGACAGAGTACAATGAGCAGTTCTTC. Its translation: CASSVGTEYNEQFF.

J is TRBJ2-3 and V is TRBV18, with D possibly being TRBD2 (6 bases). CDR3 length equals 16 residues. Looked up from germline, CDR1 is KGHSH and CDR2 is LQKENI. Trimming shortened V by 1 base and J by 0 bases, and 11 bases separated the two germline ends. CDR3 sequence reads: CASSPRQGGSTDTQYF. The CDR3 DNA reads TGTGCCAGCTCACCACGGCAGGGAGGAAGCACAGATACGCAGTATTTT.

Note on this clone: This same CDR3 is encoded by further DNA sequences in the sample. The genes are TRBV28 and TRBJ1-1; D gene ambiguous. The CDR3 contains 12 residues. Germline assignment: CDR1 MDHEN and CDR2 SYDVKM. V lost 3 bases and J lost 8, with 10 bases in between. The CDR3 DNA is TGTGCCAGCAGTTTTAGAGGTACCGAAGCTTTCTTT. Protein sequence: CASSFRGTEAFF.